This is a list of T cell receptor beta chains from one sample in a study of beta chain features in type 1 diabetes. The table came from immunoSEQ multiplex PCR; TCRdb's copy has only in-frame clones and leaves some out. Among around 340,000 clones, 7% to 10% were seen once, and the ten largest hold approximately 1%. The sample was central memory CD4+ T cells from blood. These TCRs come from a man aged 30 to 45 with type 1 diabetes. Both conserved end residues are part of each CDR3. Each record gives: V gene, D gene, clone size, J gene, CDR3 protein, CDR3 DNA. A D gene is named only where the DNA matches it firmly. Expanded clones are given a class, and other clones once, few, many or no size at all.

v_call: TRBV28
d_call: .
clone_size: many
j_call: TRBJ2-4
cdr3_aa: CASSFPPRNIQYF
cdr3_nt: TGTGCCAGCAGTTTCCCCCCTAGAAACATTCAGTACTTC

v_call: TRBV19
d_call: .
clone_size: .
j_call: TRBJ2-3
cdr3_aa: CASTWSGGVTDTQYF
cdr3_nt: TGTGCCAGTACCTGGAGTGGGGGTGTAACAGATACGCAGTATTTT

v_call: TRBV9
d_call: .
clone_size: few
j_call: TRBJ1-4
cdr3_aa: CASSGGVANEKLFF
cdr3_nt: TGTGCCAGCAGCGGAGGGGTAGCTAATGAAAAACTGTTTTTT

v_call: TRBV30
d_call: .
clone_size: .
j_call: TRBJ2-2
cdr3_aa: CAWNQPDTGELFF
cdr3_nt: TGTGCCTGGAATCAACCGGACACCGGGGAGCTGTTTTTT

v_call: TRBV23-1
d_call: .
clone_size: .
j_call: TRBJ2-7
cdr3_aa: CASSLSATYEQYF
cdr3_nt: TGCGCCAGCAGTCTATCGGCAACCTACGAGCAGTACTTC

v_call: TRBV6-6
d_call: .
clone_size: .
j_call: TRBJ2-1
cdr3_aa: CASSSPGSVYNEQFF
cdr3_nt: TGTGCCAGCAGTTCGCCAGGGAGCGTTTACAATGAGCAGTTCTTC

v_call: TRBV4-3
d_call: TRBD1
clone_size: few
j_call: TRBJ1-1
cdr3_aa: CASSHGQGDRAFF
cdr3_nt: TGCGCCAGCAGCCACGGACAGGGGGATCGGGCTTTCTTT

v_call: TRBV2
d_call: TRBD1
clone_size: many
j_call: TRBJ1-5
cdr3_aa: CASSGTGTGNQPQHF
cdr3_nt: TGTGCCAGCAGTGGTACCGGGACAGGCAATCAGCCCCAGCATTTT

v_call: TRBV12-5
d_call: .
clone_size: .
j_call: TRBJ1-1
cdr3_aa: CASGTGQNTEAFF
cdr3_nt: TGTGCTAGTGGTACAGGACAGAACACTGAAGCTTTCTTT

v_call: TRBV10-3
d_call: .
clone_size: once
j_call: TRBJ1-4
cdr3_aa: CAISEGLHSLVNEKLFF
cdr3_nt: TGTGCCATCAGTGAGGGACTCCACTCGCTCGTTAATGAAAAACTGTTTTTT

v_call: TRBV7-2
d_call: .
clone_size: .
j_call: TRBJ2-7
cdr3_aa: CASSLGSHYYEQYF
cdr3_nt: TGTGCCAGCAGCTTAGGTTCCCATTACTACGAGCAGTACTTC

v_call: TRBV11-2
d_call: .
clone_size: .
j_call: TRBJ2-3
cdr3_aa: CASSLDRDTDTQYF
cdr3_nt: TGTGCCAGCAGCTTAGACCGGGACACAGATACGCAGTATTTT

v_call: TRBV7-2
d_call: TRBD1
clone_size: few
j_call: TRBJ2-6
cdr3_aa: CASSQSATGQAGANVLTF
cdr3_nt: TGTGCCAGCAGCCAGAGCGCGACAGGGCAAGCTGGGGCCAACGTCCTGACTTTC

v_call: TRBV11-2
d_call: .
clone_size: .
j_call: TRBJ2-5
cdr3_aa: CASSLVGSRNQETQYF
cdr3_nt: TGTGCCAGCAGCTTAGTTGGGTCCAGAAACCAAGAGACCCAGTACTTC

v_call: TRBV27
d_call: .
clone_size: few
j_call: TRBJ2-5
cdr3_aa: CASSPRAGETQYF
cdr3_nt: TGTGCCAGCAGTCCCAGGGCGGGCGAGACCCAGTACTTC

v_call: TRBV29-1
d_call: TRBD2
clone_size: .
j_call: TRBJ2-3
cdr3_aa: CSVGGASGEPTDTQYF
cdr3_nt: TGCAGCGTTGGGGGGGCTAGCGGGGAACCCACAGATACGCAGTATTTT

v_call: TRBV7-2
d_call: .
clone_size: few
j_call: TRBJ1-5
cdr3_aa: CASSVGAEPYQPQHF
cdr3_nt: TGTGCCAGCAGTGTAGGGGCAGAGCCTTATCAGCCCCAGCATTTT

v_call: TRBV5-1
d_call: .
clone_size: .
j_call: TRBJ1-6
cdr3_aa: CASSLIGLQNSPLHF
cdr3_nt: TGCGCCAGCAGCCTCATTGGCCTGCAAAATTCACCCCTCCACTTT

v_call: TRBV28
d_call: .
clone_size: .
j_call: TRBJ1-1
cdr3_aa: CASSLKWNTEAFF
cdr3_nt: TGTGCCAGCAGTTTAAAATGGAACACTGAAGCTTTCTTT

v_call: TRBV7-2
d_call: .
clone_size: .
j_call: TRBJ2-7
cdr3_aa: CASSLARKKGEQYF
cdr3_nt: TGTGCCAGCAGCTTAGCTAGGAAGAAAGGAGAGCAGTACTTC

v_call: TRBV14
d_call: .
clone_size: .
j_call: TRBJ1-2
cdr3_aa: CASSQDGPYGYTF
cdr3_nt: TGTGCCAGCAGCCAAGACGGGCCGTATGGCTACACCTTC

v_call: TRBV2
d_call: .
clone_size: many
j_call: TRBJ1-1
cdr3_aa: CASSERVNTEAFF
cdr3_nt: TGTGCCAGCAGTGAACGAGTGAACACTGAAGCTTTCTTT

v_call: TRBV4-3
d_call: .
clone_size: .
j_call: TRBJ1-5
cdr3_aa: CASSQDLPVRANSNQPQHF
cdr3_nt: TGCGCCAGCAGCCAAGATCTACCCGTCAGGGCGAATAGCAATCAGCCCCAGCATTTT

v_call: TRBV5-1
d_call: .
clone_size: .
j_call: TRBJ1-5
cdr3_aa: CASSLAGDNQPQHF
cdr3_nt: TGCGCCAGCAGCTTGGCGGGCGACAATCAGCCCCAGCATTTT

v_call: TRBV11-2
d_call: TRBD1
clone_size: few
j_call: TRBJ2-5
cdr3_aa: CASSSTGAETQYF
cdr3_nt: TGTGCCAGCAGCTCGACAGGGGCGGAGACCCAGTACTTC

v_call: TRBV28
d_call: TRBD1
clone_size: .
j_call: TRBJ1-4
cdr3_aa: CASSQGGQGTGKLFF
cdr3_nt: TGTGCCAGCAGCCAGGGGGGACAGGGAACGGGAAAACTGTTTTTT

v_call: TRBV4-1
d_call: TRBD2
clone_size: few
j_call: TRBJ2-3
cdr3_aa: CASSQDGSGGARDTQYF
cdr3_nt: TGCGCCAGCAGCCAAGACGGTAGCGGGGGGGCCCGAGATACGCAGTATTTT

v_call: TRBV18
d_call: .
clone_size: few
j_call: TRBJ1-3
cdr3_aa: CASSGTRLGGNTIYF
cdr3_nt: TGTGCCAGCTCAGGGACCCGGCTGGGCGGAAACACCATATATTTT

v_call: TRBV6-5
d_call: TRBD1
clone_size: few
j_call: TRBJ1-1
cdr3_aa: CASSHRGGNTEAFF
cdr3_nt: TGTGCCAGCAGTCACAGGGGTGGAAACACTGAAGCTTTCTTT

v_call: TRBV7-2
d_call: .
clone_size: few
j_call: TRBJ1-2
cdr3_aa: CASSQRGGARGYTF
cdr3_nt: TGCGCCAGCAGCCAGCGCGGAGGAGCGAGGGGCTACACCTTC

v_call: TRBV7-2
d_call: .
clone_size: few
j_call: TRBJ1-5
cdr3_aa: CASSLEMDQPQHF
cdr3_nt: TGTGCCAGCAGCTTAGAAATGGATCAGCCCCAGCATTTT

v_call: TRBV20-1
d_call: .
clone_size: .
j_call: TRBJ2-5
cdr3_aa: CSARPEETQYF
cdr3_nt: TGCAGTGCTCGGCCTGAAGAGACCCAGTACTTC

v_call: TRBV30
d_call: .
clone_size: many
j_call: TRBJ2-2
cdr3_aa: CAWSFDGSGELFF
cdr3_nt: TGTGCCTGGAGTTTTGACGGGAGCGGGGAGCTGTTTTTT

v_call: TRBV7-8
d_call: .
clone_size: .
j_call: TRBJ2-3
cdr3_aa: CASKASRGGDTQYF
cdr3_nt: TGTGCCAGCAAGGCTAGTAGGGGGGGAGATACGCAGTATTTT

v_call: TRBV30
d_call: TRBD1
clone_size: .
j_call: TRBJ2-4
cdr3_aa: CAWSVQGGQGNIQYF
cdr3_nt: TGTGCCTGGAGTGTACAAGGGGGACAGGGAAACATTCAGTACTTC

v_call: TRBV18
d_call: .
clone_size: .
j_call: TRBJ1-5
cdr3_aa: CASSPEGSGNQPQHF
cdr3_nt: TGTGCCAGCTCACCAGAAGGGTCGGGCAATCAGCCCCAGCATTTT

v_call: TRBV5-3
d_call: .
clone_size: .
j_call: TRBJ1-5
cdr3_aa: CARSLAGSQPQHF
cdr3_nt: TGTGCCAGAAGCTTGGCCGGCAGTCAGCCCCAGCATTTT

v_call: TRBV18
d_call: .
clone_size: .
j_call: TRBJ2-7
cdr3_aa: CASSPQAGGGEQYF
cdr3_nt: TGTGCCAGCTCACCACAGGCAGGGGGAGGCGAGCAGTACTTC

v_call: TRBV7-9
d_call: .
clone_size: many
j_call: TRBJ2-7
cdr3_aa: CASSARTAAYEQYF
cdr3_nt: TGTGCCAGCAGCGCCCGGACAGCAGCCTACGAGCAGTACTTC

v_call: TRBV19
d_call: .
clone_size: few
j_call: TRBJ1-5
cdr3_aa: CASSTRLLIQPRQPQHF
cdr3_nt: TGTGCCAGTAGTACCCGACTTCTAATCCAGCCGCGGCAGCCCCAGCATTTT

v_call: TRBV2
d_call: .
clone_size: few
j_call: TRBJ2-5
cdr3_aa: CASSALSWETQYF
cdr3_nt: TGTGCCAGCAGTGCCCTTTCCTGGGAGACCCAGTACTTC

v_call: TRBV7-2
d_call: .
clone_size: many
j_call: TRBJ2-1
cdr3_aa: CASSLSASNEQFF
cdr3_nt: TGTGCCAGCAGCTTAAGTGCGAGCAATGAGCAGTTCTTC

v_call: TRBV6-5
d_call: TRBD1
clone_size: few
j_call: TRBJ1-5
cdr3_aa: CASQRGQGENQPQHF
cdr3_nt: TGTGCCAGCCAGAGAGGACAGGGGGAGAATCAGCCCCAGCATTTT

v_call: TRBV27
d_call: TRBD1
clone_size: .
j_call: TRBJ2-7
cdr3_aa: CASSFRLGQGRLYEQYF
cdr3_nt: TGTGCCAGCAGTTTTAGACTGGGACAGGGCCGACTTTACGAGCAGTACTTC

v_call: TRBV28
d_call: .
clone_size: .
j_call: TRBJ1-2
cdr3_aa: CASSLYGHYGYTF
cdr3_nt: TGTGCCAGCAGTTTATATGGACACTATGGCTACACCTTC

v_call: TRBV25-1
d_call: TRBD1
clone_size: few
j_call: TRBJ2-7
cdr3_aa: CASSADRGPYEQYF
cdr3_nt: TGTGCCAGCAGTGCGGACAGGGGACCCTACGAGCAGTACTTC

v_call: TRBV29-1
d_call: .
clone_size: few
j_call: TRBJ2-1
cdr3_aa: CSSKARGEHNEQFF
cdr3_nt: TGCAGCTCAAAGGCCCGGGGAGAGCATAATGAGCAGTTCTTC